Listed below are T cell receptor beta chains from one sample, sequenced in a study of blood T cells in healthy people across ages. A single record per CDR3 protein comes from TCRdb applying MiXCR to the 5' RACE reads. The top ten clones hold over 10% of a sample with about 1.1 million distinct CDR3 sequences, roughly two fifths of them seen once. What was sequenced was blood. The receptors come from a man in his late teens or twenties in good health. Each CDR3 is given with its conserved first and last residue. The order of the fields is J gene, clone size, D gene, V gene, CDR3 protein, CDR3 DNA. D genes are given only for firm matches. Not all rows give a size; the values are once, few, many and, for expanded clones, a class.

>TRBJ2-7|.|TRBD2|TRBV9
CASSVVPSGNNEQYF
TGTGCCAGCAGCGTAGTCCCTAGCGGGAACAATGAGCAGTACTTC
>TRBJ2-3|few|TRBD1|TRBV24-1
CATSELRPGQNTDTQYF
TGTGCCACCAGTGAACTAAGACCGGGACAGAACACAGATACGCAGTATTTT
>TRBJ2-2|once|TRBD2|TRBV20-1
CSARDLSSGGNTGELFF
TGCAGTGCTAGAGATCTTAGTAGCGGGGGGAACACCGGGGAGCTGTTTTTT
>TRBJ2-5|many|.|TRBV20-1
CSARRQQETQYF
TGCAGTGCTAGAAGACAGCAAGAGACCCAGTACTTC
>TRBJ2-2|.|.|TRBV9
CASSEGPDTGELFF
TGTGCCAGCAGCGAGGGGCCGGACACCGGGGAGCTGTTTTTT
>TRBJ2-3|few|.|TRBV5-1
CASSVNPARQDATDTQYF
TGCGCCAGCAGCGTCAACCCAGCAAGACAAGACGCGACAGATACGCAGTATTTT
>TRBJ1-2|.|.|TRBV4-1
CASSPEEGLPYGYTF
TGCGCCAGCAGCCCAGAAGAGGGGCTCCCCTATGGCTACACCTTC
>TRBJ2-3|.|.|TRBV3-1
CASSPYSSDTQYF
TGTGCCAGCAGCCCTTATTCGAGTGATACGCAGTATTTT
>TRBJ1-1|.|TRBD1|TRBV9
CASSAGGRNTEAFF
TGTGCCAGCAGCGCAGGGGGGCGGAACACTGAAGCTTTCTTT
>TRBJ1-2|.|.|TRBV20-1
CSARGPDPNHGYTF
TGCAGTGCTAGAGGTCCGGACCCTAACCATGGCTACACCTTC
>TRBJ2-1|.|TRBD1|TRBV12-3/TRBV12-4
CASRTGGTYNEQFF
TGTGCCAGCAGGACAGGGGGGACCTACAATGAGCAGTTCTTC
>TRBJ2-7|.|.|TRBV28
CASSTPGQLVYNEQYF
TGTGCCAGCAGCACCCCCGGACAGCTTGTTTACAATGAGCAGTACTTC
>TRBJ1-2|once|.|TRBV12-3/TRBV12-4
CASMEGPNYGYTF
TGTGCCAGCATGGAGGGCCCTAACTATGGCTACACCTTC
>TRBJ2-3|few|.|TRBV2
CASRRWGDTDTQYF
TGTGCCAGCAGGAGGTGGGGGGACACAGATACGCAGTATTTT
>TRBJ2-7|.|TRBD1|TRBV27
CASSRGGTGEHEQYF
TGTGCCAGCAGTAGAGGGGGGACAGGGGAGCACGAGCAGTACTTC
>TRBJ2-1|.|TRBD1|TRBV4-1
CANSPQGESYNEQFF
TGCGCCAACAGCCCACAGGGGGAATCCTACAATGAGCAGTTCTTC
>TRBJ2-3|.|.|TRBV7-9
CASSPTMGRQDTQYF
TGTGCCAGCAGCCCTACGATGGGGCGTCAAGATACGCAGTATTTT
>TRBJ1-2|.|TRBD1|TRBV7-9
CASSTLTGAVNYGYTF
TGTGCCAGCAGCACCCTAACAGGGGCGGTTAACTATGGCTACACCTTC
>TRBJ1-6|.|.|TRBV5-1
CASSPGEKGSPLHF
TGCGCCAGCAGCCCAGGGGAGAAGGGATCACCCCTCCACTTT
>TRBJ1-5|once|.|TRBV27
CASSFGTVGPQHF
TGTGCCAGCAGTTTTGGGACCGTGGGGCCCCAGCATTTT
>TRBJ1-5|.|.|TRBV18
CASSNSRTPNQPQHF
TGTGCCAGCTCAAATAGTCGGACACCCAATCAGCCCCAGCATTTT
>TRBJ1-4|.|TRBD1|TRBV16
CASSQSGQFNEKLFF
TGTGCCAGCAGCCAATCGGGACAGTTTAATGAAAAACTGTTTTTT
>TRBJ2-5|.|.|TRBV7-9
CASSSGLYPQETQYF
TGTGCCAGCAGCTCAGGACTATACCCCCAAGAGACCCAGTACTTC
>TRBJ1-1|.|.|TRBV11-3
CASSSSGVGAFF
TGTGCCAGCAGCTCCTCCGGGGTGGGGGCTTTCTTT
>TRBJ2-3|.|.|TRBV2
CATSWGTDTQYF
TGTGCCACCAGTTGGGGTACAGATACGCAGTATTTT
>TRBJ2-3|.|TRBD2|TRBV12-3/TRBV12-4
CASSRFWTSGGGTDTQYF
TGTGCCAGCAGCCGGTTTTGGACTAGCGGGGGGGGCACAGATACGCAGTATTTT
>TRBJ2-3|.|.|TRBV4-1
CASSQGWTFTDTQYF
TGCGCCAGCAGCCAAGGGTGGACATTCACAGATACGCAGTATTTT
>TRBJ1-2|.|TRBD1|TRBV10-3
CAISESRAGGYGYTF
TGTGCCATCAGTGAGTCGAGGGCAGGGGGCTATGGCTACACCTTC
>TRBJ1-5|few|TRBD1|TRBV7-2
CASSSYRGLDQPQHF
TGTGCCAGCAGCTCCTACAGGGGGCTGGATCAGCCCCAGCATTTT
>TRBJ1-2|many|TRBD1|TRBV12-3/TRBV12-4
CASSPTGQGGGYTF
TGTGCCAGCAGTCCTACGGGACAGGGAGGGGGCTACACCTTC
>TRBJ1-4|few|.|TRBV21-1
CASSKRTCRGTPNEKLFF
TGTGCCAGCAGCAAAAGGACGTGCAGGGGCACGCCTAATGAAAAACTGTTTTTT
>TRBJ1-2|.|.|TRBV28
CASSSGTNDYGYTF
TGTGCCAGCAGTTCGGGGACAAATGACTATGGCTACACCTTC
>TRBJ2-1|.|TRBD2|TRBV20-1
CGAPSGASSYNEQFF
TGCGGTGCTCCAAGCGGGGCAAGCTCCTACAATGAGCAGTTCTTC
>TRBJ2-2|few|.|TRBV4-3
CASSHYGHPGELFF
TGCGCCAGCAGCCATTACGGACATCCCGGGGAGCTGTTTTTT
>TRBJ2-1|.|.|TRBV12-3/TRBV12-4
CASQGLGHSSYNEQFF
TGTGCCAGCCAGGGCTTGGGACATAGCAGCTACAATGAGCAGTTCTTC
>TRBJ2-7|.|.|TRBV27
CASSLMGNSYEQYF
TGTGCCAGCAGTCTCATGGGGAACTCCTACGAGCAGTACTTC
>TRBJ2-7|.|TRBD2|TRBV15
CATILSGGEGAYNEQYF
TGTGCCACCATCCTTAGCGGGGGGGAGGGGGCCTACAATGAGCAGTACTTC
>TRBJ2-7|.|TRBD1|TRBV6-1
CASLNRGRTDEQYF
TGTGCCAGTCTTAACAGGGGAAGAACTGACGAGCAGTACTTC
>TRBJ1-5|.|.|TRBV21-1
CASSDSGTDTNQPQHF
TGTGCCAGCAGCGACAGCGGGACAGACACAAATCAGCCCCAGCATTTT
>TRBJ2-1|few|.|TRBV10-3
CAISDGGALEGNEQFF
TGTGCCATCAGTGATGGCGGGGCCCTAGAAGGCAATGAGCAGTTCTTC
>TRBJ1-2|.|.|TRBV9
CASSGQPGGYTF
TGTGCCAGCAGCGGTCAACCCGGCGGCTACACCTTC
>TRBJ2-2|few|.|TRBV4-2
CASSQDSAPNTGELFF
TGTGCCAGCAGCCAAGATTCGGCTCCGAACACCGGGGAGCTGTTTTTT
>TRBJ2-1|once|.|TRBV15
CATSRMDRDRPTQFF
TGTGCCACCAGCAGGATGGATAGAGATCGTCCAACTCAGTTCTTC
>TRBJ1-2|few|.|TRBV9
CASSPSTLPGYTF
TGTGCCAGCAGCCCATCGACTCTCCCCGGCTACACCTTC
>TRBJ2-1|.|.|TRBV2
CASSDWSGYSYNEQFF
TGTGCCAGCAGTGATTGGTCGGGTTACTCCTACAATGAGCAGTTCTTC
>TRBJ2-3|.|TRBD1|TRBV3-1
CASSHPDRASTDTQYF
TGTGCCAGCAGCCATCCGGACAGGGCCAGCACAGATACGCAGTATTTT
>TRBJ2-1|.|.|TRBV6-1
CASSLNMGGDEQFF
TGTGCCAGCAGTCTCAATATGGGGGGCGATGAGCAGTTCTTC
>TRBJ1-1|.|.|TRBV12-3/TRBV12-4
CASSPSWRQGNTEAFF
TGTGCCAGCAGTCCCTCCTGGAGGCAGGGGAACACTGAAGCTTTCTTT
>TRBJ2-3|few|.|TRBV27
CASEGRGVGDTQYF
TGTGCCAGCGAGGGGCGCGGAGTGGGAGATACGCAGTATTTT
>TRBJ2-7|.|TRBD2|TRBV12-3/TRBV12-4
CASSISTSNEQYF
TGTGCCAGCAGTATCTCGACTAGCAACGAGCAGTACTTC
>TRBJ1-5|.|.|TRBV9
CASSVDPGPSDQPQHF
TGTGCCAGCAGCGTAGATCCGGGACCCTCTGACCAGCCCCAGCATTTT
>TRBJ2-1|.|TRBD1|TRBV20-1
CSARTDDRVGLYNEQFF
TGCAGTGCTAGGACCGATGACAGGGTAGGGCTGTACAATGAGCAGTTCTTC